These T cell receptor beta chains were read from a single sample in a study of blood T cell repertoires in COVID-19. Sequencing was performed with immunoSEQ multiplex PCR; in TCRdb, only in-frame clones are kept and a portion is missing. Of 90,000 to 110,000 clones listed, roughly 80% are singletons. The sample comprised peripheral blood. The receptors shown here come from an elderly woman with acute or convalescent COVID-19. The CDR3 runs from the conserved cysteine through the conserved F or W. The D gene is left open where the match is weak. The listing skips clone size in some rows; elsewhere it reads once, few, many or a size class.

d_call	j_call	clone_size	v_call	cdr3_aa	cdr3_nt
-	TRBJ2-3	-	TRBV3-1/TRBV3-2	CASSPSGSDTQYF	TGTGCCAGCAGCCCAAGTGGCTCAGATACGCAGTATTTT
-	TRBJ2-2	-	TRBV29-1	CSVKGTNTGELFF	TGCAGCGTCAAGGGGACGAACACCGGGGAGCTGTTTTTT
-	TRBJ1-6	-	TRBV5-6	CASSFYDNSPLHF	TGTGCCAGCAGCTTCTACGATAATTCACCCCTCCACTTT
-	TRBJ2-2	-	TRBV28	CASRDRGGNTGELFF	TGTGCCAGCAGGGATAGGGGAGGGAACACCGGGGAGCTGTTTTTT
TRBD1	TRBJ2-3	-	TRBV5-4	CASSQDRGRATDTQYF	TGTGCCAGCAGCCAAGACAGGGGGCGCGCCACAGATACGCAGTATTTT
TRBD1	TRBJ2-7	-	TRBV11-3	CASSLRTVWDRGRARWQYF	TGTGCCAGCAGCTTACGAACGGTGTGGGACAGGGGGCGCGCCCGCTGGCAGTACTTC
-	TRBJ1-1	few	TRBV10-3	CAGGASRGTEAFF	TGTGCCGGCGGGGCTTCCCGGGGCACTGAAGCTTTCTTT
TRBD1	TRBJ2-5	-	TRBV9	CASSARTGGGVGQETQYF	TGTGCCAGCAGCGCACGGACAGGGGGAGGGGTTGGGCAAGAGACCCAGTACTTC
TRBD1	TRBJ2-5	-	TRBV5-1	CASRPTGTGGLETQYF	TGCGCCAGCCGACCAACCGGGACAGGGGGCTTGGAGACCCAGTACTTC
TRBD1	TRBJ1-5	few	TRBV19	CASSIQTGANQPQHF	TGTGCCAGTAGTATTCAGACAGGGGCAAATCAGCCCCAGCATTTT
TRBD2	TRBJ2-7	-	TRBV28	CASTPSASGGYEQYF	TGTGCCAGCACCCCCTCGGCTAGCGGGGGCTACGAGCAGTACTTC
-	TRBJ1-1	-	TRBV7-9	CASSLKGLVTEAFF	TGTGCCAGCAGCTTAAAGGGGCTAGTAACTGAAGCTTTCTTT
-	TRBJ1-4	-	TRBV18	CASSPDRRRTTNEKLFF	TGTGCCAGCTCACCCGACAGGAGGCGCACAACTAATGAAAAACTGTTTTTT
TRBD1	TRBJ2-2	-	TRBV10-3	CAISEPEGQGTGELFF	TGTGCCATCAGTGAGCCCGAGGGACAGGGGACCGGGGAGCTGTTTTTT
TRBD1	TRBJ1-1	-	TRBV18	CASSPSGQGSAEAFF	TGTGCCAGCTCCCCTTCGGGACAGGGAAGCGCTGAAGCTTTCTTT
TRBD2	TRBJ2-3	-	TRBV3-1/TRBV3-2	CASRRLAGDGWTDTQYF	TGTGCCAGCAGGCGACTAGCGGGAGATGGTTGGACAGATACGCAGTATTTT
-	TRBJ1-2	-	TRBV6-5	CASSYTTDRFYGYTF	TGTGCCAGCAGTTACACGACGGACAGATTCTATGGCTACACCTTC
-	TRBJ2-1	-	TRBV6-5	CASRKLATYNEQFF	TGTGCCAGCAGGAAACTAGCAACCTACAATGAGCAGTTCTTC
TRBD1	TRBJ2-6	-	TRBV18	CASSSTGVAGANVLTF	TGTGCCAGCTCAAGTACAGGGGTTGCTGGGGCCAACGTCCTGACTTTC
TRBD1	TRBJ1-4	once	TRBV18	CASSPGQSEKLFF	TGTGCCAGCTCACCGGGACAGAGTGAAAAACTGTTTTTT
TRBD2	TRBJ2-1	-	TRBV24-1	CATSEEGGLAGPRSSYNEQFF	TGTGCCACCAGTGAAGAGGGGGGACTAGCGGGACCGAGGAGCTCCTACAATGAGCAGTTCTTC
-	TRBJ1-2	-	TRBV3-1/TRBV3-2	CASSQDRTVYGYTF	TGTGCCAGCAGCCAAGATAGGACAGTCTATGGCTACACCTTC
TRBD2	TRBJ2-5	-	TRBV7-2	CASSPRLAGGATQYF	TGTGCCAGCTCCCCTCGGCTAGCGGGAGGGGCGACCCAGTACTTC
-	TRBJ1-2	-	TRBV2	CASRGSGYTF	TGTGCCAGTAGGGGGAGTGGCTACACCTTC
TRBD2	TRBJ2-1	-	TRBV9	CASSLTSGHYNEQFF	TGTGCCAGCAGCCTCACTAGCGGACACTACAATGAGCAGTTCTTC
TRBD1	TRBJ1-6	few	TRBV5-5	CASSLGQGNGSPLHF	TGTGCCAGCAGCTTGGGACAGGGTAACGGTTCACCCCTCCACTTT
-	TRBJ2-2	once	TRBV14	CASSQDPWELFF	TGTGCCAGCAGCCAAGATCCGTGGGAGCTGTTTTTT
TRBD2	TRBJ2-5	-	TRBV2	CASSLSGTGETQYF	TGTGCCAGCAGTCTAAGCGGGACGGGAGAGACCCAGTACTTC
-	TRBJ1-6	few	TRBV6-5	CASSYLGDSPLHF	TGTGCCAGCAGTTACCTCGGGGATTCACCCCTCCACTTT
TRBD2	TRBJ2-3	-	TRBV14	CASSHNPGLAGVADTQYF	TGTGCCAGCAGCCACAACCCGGGACTAGCGGGAGTCGCAGATACGCAGTATTTT
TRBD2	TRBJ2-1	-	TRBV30	CAWSAPGLDPFF	TGTGCCTGGAGCGCACCCGGACTAGATCCGTTCTTC
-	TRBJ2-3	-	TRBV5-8	CASSPRTDTQYF	TGTGCCAGCAGCCCGAGGACAGATACGCAGTATTTT
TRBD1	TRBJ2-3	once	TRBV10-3	CASHRGLGTDTQYF	TGTGCCTCCCACAGGGGGCTTGGCACAGATACGCAGTATTTT
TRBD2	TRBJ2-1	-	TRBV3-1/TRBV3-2	CASSQELAGVDDEQFF	TGTGCCAGCAGCCAAGAACTAGCGGGAGTGGATGATGAGCAGTTCTTC
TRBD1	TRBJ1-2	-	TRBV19	CASSIGTGGLRDGYTF	TGTGCCAGTAGTATTGGGACAGGGGGCCTTCGGGACGGCTACACCTTC
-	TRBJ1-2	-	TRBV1	CTSKTGGADYGYTF	TGCACCAGCAAAACAGGGGGCGCGGACTATGGCTACACCTTC
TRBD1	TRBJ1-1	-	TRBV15	CATSRDSVQGARRTEAFF	TGTGCCACCAGCAGAGATAGCGTACAGGGGGCAAGGCGCACTGAAGCTTTCTTT
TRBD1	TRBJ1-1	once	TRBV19	CASSFGQVNTEAFF	TGTGCCAGTAGTTTTGGACAGGTGAACACTGAAGCTTTCTTT
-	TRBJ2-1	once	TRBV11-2	CASSPYVGWQFF	TGTGCCAGCAGCCCTTACGTGGGCTGGCAGTTCTTC
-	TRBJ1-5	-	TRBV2	CASSNEGNQPQHF	TGTGCCAGCAGTAACGAGGGCAATCAGCCCCAGCATTTT
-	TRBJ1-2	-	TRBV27	CASSFDRDYGYTF	TGTGCCAGCAGTTTCGACCGGGACTATGGCTACACCTTC
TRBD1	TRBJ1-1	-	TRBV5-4	CASRDRGMNTEAFF	TGTGCCAGCCGAGACAGGGGGATGAACACTGAAGCTTTCTTT
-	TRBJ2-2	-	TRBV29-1	CSVGRGPNTGELFF	TGCAGCGTTGGGAGGGGGCCGAACACCGGGGAGCTGTTTTTT
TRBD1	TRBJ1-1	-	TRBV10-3	CAISLDRGTEAFF	TGTGCCATCAGTCTAGACAGGGGCACTGAAGCTTTCTTT
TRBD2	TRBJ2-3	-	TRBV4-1	CASSPEGGRTDTQYF	TGCGCCAGCAGCCCTGAGGGCGGGAGGACAGATACGCAGTATTTT
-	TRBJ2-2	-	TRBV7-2	CASSSRGGPGELFF	TGTGCCAGCAGCTCTCGGGGTGGGCCCGGGGAGCTGTTTTTT
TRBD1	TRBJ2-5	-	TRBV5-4	CASSPVTGGETQYF	TGTGCCAGCAGCCCAGTGACAGGGGGAGAGACCCAGTACTTC
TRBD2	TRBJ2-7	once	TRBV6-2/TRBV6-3	CASSYSRAGGLSQPEQYF	TGTGCCAGCAGTTACTCGAGGGCGGGAGGGCTCTCACAACCCGAGCAGTACTTC
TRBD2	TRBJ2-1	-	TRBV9	CASSLLAGGQVEQFF	TGTGCCAGCAGCCTACTAGCGGGAGGGCAAGTTGAGCAGTTCTTC
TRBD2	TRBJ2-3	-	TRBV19	CASSRGLAGGPPDTQYF	TGTGCCAGTAGTAGGGGACTAGCGGGAGGGCCCCCCGATACGCAGTATTTT
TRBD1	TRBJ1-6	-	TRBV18	CASSPSGTGGADRSPLHF	TGTGCCAGCTCGCCTTCCGGGACAGGGGGCGCGGATCGTTCACCCCTCCACTTT
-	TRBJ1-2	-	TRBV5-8	CATARGRKYGYTF	TGTGCGACTGCCAGGGGCAGAAAATATGGCTACACCTTC
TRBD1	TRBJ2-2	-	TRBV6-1	CASSESGTGSGELFF	TGTGCCAGCAGTGAATCAGGGACAGGGTCCGGGGAGCTGTTTTTT
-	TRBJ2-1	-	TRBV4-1	CASSQDNSRTAWDEQFF	TGCGCCAGCAGCCAAGATAATTCTCGCACAGCTTGGGATGAGCAGTTCTTC
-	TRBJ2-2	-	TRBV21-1	CASSAWWQGDTGELFF	TGTGCCAGCAGCGCCTGGTGGCAGGGGGACACCGGGGAGCTGTTTTTT
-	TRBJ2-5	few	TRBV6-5	CASSYRTRQETQYF	TGTGCCAGCAGTTATCGTACGCGCCAAGAGACCCAGTACTTC